What follows are 31 T cell receptor beta chains derived from one specimen sequenced in a study of blood T cell repertoires in COVID-19. Profiling relied on immunoSEQ multiplex PCR, and the TCRdb table lists in-frame clones only, not all of them. The sample lists roughly 50,000 clones; more than 80% were seen once. The sample taken for sequencing was peripheral blood. These receptors all stem from an older woman with acute or convalescent COVID-19.

V and J are TRBV6-5 and TRBJ1-4, with no clear D. Per germline, CDR1 MNHEY and CDR2 SVGAGI. CDR3 size: 15 residues. Trimming stripped 9 bases from V and 4 bases from J, with 18 bases between. CDR3: CASGETDPFNEKLFF. CDR3 coding DNA: TGTGCCAGTGGGGAGACCGACCCCTTTAATGAAAAACTGTTTTTT.

V gene TRBV2 combines with J gene TRBJ1-5; D perhaps matches TRBD1 (6 bases). The germline CDR1 and CDR2 sequences are SNHLY and FYNNEI. V lost 9 bases and J lost 0, with 12 bases in between. This CDR3 spans 14 amino acids. DNA for the CDR3: TGTGCCAGTTGCCGGGACAATAGCAATCAGCCCCAGCATTTT. It encodes CASCRDNSNQPQHF.

This chain joins TRBV14 and TRBJ2-4; a possible D gene is TRBD2 (5 bases). CDR1 is SGHDN and CDR2 is FVKESK in the germline V gene. The CDR3 covers 13 residues. Trimming took off 2 bases at V and 8 bases at J, with 10 bases between the two ends. This CDR3 is CASSQLSGDIQYF. The CDR3 bases are TGTGCCAGCAGCCAACTCTCCGGGGACATTCAGTACTTC.

This chain links TRBV19 with TRBJ2-7; D unresolved. V gave up 1 base and J gave up 2 bases, with 9 bases separating them. The CDR3 sequence is 14 residues long. The germline gives CDR1 LNHDA, CDR2 SQIVND (reference sequence). As DNA, the CDR3 is TGTGCCAGTAGTATAGGGAGTTGGGCCTACGAGCAGTACTTC. Encoded protein: CASSIGSWAYEQYF.

V is TRBV6-5 and J is TRBJ1-1; TRBD1 agrees at 7 bases. The CDR3 extends over 13 amino acids. With 0 bases clipped from V and 7 bases from J, the junction kept 2 bases outside the gene matches. CDR1 is MNHEY, CDR2 SVGAGI, per germline. The CDR3 here is CASSYSNRGEAFF. The CDR3 DNA reads as TGTGCCAGCAGTTACTCGAACAGGGGTGAAGCTTTCTTT.

This chain joins TRBV6-1 and TRBJ1-3; D gene uncertain. Looked up from germline, CDR1 is MNHNS and CDR2 is SASEGT. This CDR3 is 17 amino acids long. Trimming shortened V by 2 bases and J by 0 bases, and 14 bases separated the two germline ends. The CDR3 DNA reads as TGTGCCAGCAGTGAAAGGGAGCGGGCCCGCTCTGGAAACACCATATATTTT. It codes for CASSERERARSGNTIYF.

This clone has a handful of counts. The rearrangement uses TRBV7-9 and TRBJ2-1, with TRBD2 identical over 7 bases. The CDR3 sequence is 14 residues long. The junction had 5 bases not matched to a gene; V was cut back by 5 bases and J by 4 bases. Germline-derived CDR1 and CDR2 are SEHNR and FQNEAQ (reference sequence). The CDR3 region is CASSPGLRYNEQFF. The CDR3 bases are TGTGCCAGCAGCCCGGGACTACGGTACAATGAGCAGTTCTTC.

The J gene is TRBJ2-1, the V gene TRBV9, with D perhaps TRBD1 (5 bases). Trimming removed 2 bases from V and 6 bases from J, with 15 bases in between. The CDR3 loop spans 15 amino acids. The V gene's germline CDR1 is SGDLS and CDR2 YYNGEE. The CDR3 loop is CASSVKSRQLNEQFF. The CDR3, as DNA: TGTGCCAGCAGCGTCAAATCCAGACAGCTCAATGAGCAGTTCTTC.

This clone was observed a single time. The chain is built from TRBV10-1 and TRBJ2-7, with a possible D match to TRBD1 (5 bases). CDR1 is WNHNN, CDR2 SYGVQD, per germline (reference sequence). This CDR3 is built from 14 residues. Deletions cut 0 bases from V and 5 bases from J, with 11 bases between. CDR3 coding DNA: TGCGCCAGCAGTGAGTCGGTGGGGCTAAACGAGCAGTACTTC. Translation gives CASSESVGLNEQYF.

V gene TRBV6-5 combines with J gene TRBJ1-5, with 9 bases aligning to TRBD1. Germline V gene sequence: CDR1 MNHEY, CDR2 SVGAGI. CDR3 length equals 15 residues. With 5 bases clipped from V and 6 bases from J, the junction kept 8 bases outside the gene matches. CDR3 amino acids: CASSQGTGWGQPQHF. CDR3 in DNA: TGTGCCAGCAGTCAGGGGACAGGGTGGGGTCAGCCCCAGCATTTT.

V gene TRBV27 combines with J gene TRBJ2-5, with a tentative D call TRBD1 (6 bases). Trimming left V 2 bases short and J 5 bases short, with 15 bases between. Germline values: CDR1 MNHEY, CDR2 SMNVEV (reference sequence). This CDR3 comprises 15 residues. The CDR3 sequence: CASSLRALQGETQYF. CDR3 bases: TGTGCCAGCAGTTTACGGGCTTTACAGGGCGAGACCCAGTACTTC.

V gene TRBV6-5 combines with J gene TRBJ1-1; 10 nucleotides align to TRBD1. Per germline, CDR1 MNHEY and CDR2 SVGAGI. The length of the CDR3 is 14 residues. Losses at the gene ends were 8 bases for V and 5 bases for J; bases not matched to a gene: 8. The CDR3 DNA follows: TGTGCCAGCTTTCGGACAGGGGGAAAAACTGAAGCTTTCTTT. This sequence encodes CASFRTGGKTEAFF.

The rearrangement uses TRBV25-1 and TRBJ2-7; 7 bases agree with TRBD1. Germline V CDR1 and CDR2: MGHDK, SYGVNS. Trimming took 5 bases from V and 3 from J; bases not matched to a gene: 10. There are 15 residues in the CDR3. CDR3 sequence reads: CASSTRQGFHYEQYF. For the CDR3, the DNA is TGTGCCAGCAGTACCCGACAGGGATTCCACTACGAGCAGTACTTC.

The CDR3 is CASSEFGGGFHNEQFF. The CDR3 coding sequence is TGTGCCAGCAGTGAATTTGGGGGGGGGTTCCATAATGAGCAGTTCTTC. This chain connects TRBV25-1 to TRBJ2-1, with TRBD2 identical over 7 bases. This CDR3 is 16 amino acids long. Germline V gives CDR1 MGHDK, CDR2 SYGVNS. V was clipped by 1 base and J by 7 bases; unmatched bases: 10.

The J gene is TRBJ2-4, the V gene TRBV29-1; no definite D call. This CDR3 has 14 amino acids. The V end lost 8 bases, the J end lost 3 bases, and 17 bases lay between the germline ends. The germline V gene encodes CDR1 SQVTM and CDR2 ANQGSEA. CDR3 region: CSPQVFRGKNIQYF. The CDR3 nucleotides are TGCAGCCCGCAGGTCTTTCGTGGCAAAAACATTCAGTACTTC. Complete variable domain (other parts from reference TRBV29-1 and TRBJ2-4): SAVISQKPSRDICQRGTSLTIQCQVDSQVTMMFWYRQQPGQSLTLIATANQGSEATYESGFVIDKFPISRPNLTFSTLTVSNMSPEDSSIYLCSPQVFRGKNIQYFGAGTRLSVL.

The CDR3 protein is CASSSQGQYNSPLHF. DNA of the CDR3: TGTGCCAGCAGTTCACAGGGCCAATATAATTCACCCCTCCACTTT. This chain links TRBV28 with TRBJ1-6; D is perhaps TRBD1 (6 bases). CDR3 length: 15 amino acids. Trimming left V 4 bases short and J 4 bases short, with 11 bases between. Germline V CDR1 and CDR2: MDHEN, SYDVKM.

V gene TRBV1 combines with J gene TRBJ2-1; the DNA was not compared with TRBD1, the D call given in the table. TRBV1 is a recognized pseudogene. This CDR3 is built from 15 residues. Written as DNA, the CDR3 is TGCACCAGCAGCCAAGATCCGCTGGCTCGCAATGAGCAGTTCTTC. Amino acid sequence: CTSSQDPLARNEQFF.

This clone was seen a few times. This chain uses TRBV30 with TRBJ1-2, with a weak D call TRBD1 (5 bases). The CDR3 runs to 13 residues. Germline V gene lookup returns CDR1 GTSNPN and CDR2 SVGIG (reference sequence). Trimming shortened V by 3 bases and J by 2 bases, and 10 bases separated the two germline ends. CDR3 protein: CAWRDTYNYGYTF. The CDR3 DNA reads TGTGCCTGGAGGGACACGTACAACTATGGCTACACCTTC.

The J gene is TRBJ2-7, the V gene TRBV28; D is ambiguous. This CDR3 is 12 amino acids long. From germline, CDR1 is MDHEN and CDR2 SYDVKM. V was trimmed by 3 bases and J by 1 base, leaving 4 bases between them. The DNA for the CDR3 is TGTGCCAGCAGTTTTGCGTCCTACGAGCAGTACTTC. Encoded protein: CASSFASYEQYF.

The J gene is TRBJ2-1, the V gene TRBV7-3; TRBD2 might be the D (6 bases). The CDR3 loop spans 12 amino acids. Germline V gives CDR1 SGHTA, CDR2 FQGTGA. The V gene lost 2 bases and the J gene lost 7 bases, with 6 bases spanning the gap. The CDR3 loop reads CASSLLANEQFF. CDR3 nucleotide sequence: TGTGCCAGCAGCTTACTAGCGAATGAGCAGTTCTTC.

V gene TRBV19 combines with J gene TRBJ1-4; perhaps TRBD1 as D (6 bases). CDR1 and CDR2 (germline): LNHDA, SQIVND (reference sequence). The length of the CDR3 is 15 residues. V was shortened by 5 bases and J by 4 bases, with 14 bases between the two germline ends. The CDR3 nucleotides are TGTGCCAGTAGTCCAAGGACAGTAGGTAATGAAAAACTGTTTTTT. The encoded protein is CASSPRTVGNEKLFF.

V usage is TRBV12-3 or TRBV12-4 and J usage is TRBJ2-4; D might be TRBD2 (5 bases). This CDR3 comprises 12 residues. Trimming cost V 7 bases and J 6 bases, with 10 bases left between them. In DNA, the CDR3 is TGTGCCAGCATGAGCGAGGGAAACATTCAGTACTTC. Encoded protein: CASMSEGNIQYF.

V and J are TRBV28 and TRBJ1-4; 7 nucleotides agree with TRBD1. V shed 9 bases, J shed 3 bases, and the junction held 7 bases outside the gene matches. The CDR3 extends over 14 amino acids. CDR1 is MDHEN, CDR2 SYDVKM, per germline. In DNA form, the CDR3 reads TGTGCCAGTTCAGACAGGGAGTCTAATGAAAAACTGTTTTTT. Translated: CASSDRESNEKLFF.

This chain links TRBV19 with TRBJ2-7, with D tentatively TRBD1 (6 bases). Germline V gene sequence: CDR1 LNHDA, CDR2 SQIVND (reference sequence). The CDR3 spans 13 residues. V was clipped by 5 bases and J by 6 bases, with 14 bases between them. CDR3: CASSLVQGSEQYF. CDR3 nucleotide sequence: TGTGCCAGTAGTCTCGTTCAGGGGAGCGAGCAGTACTTC.

V usage is TRBV7-9 and J usage is TRBJ2-7; possible D gene TRBD2, 5 bases. Trimming left V 5 bases short and J 2 bases short, with 13 bases between. Germline-derived CDR1 and CDR2 are SEHNR and FQNEAQ (reference sequence). This CDR3 has 14 amino acids. The CDR3 is CASSHDGKPYEQYF. The CDR3 nucleotides read TGTGCCAGCAGCCATGACGGGAAACCCTACGAGCAGTACTTC.

The J gene is TRBJ2-7, the V gene TRBV30, with a possible D match to TRBD2 (5 bases). Matching the DNA end better, TRBJ2-1 makes the J call doubtful. Germline-derived CDR1 and CDR2 are GTSNPN and SVGIG (reference sequence). CDR3 length equals 13 residues. The chain's CDR3 is CAWSPPPGYEQFF. The DNA for the CDR3 is TGTGCCTGGAGTCCGCCCCCGGGGTACGAGCAGTTCTTC.

This chain connects TRBV28 to TRBJ2-7; tentatively, D is TRBD1 (5 bases). Germline CDR1 and CDR2: MDHEN and SYDVKM. This CDR3 has 12 amino acids. V was cut by 5 bases and J by 4 bases, with 9 bases left in between. CDR3 sequence reads: CASSVQGYEQYF. CDR3 coding DNA: TGTGCCAGCAGTGTCCAGGGTTACGAGCAGTACTTC.

The V call is TRBV23-1, the J call TRBJ2-7, with TRBD2 as a possible D gene (6 bases). TRBV23-1 carries the ORF label, with uncertain function. Trimming pared 0 bases from V and 1 base from J, leaving 13 bases between. This CDR3 spans 16 amino acids. CDR3 residues: CASSQSTGVRSYEQYF. The CDR3 DNA is TGCGCCAGCAGTCAATCGACGGGAGTTCGATCCTACGAGCAGTACTTC.

The chain links TRBV20-1 to TRBJ2-1; TRBD1 matches 10 bases. The V and J ends lost 6 bases and 4 bases, in that order; junction bases with no gene match: 6. The CDR3 loop spans 14 amino acids. Looked up from germline, CDR1 is DFQATT and CDR2 is SNEGSKA (reference sequence). CDR3 protein: CSASGTGAYNEQFF. CDR3 DNA: TGCAGTGCGAGTGGGACAGGGGCTTACAATGAGCAGTTCTTC.

V is TRBV5-1 and J is TRBJ2-5, with 9 bases fitting TRBD2. Germline V gene data show CDR1 as SGHRS and CDR2 as YFSETQ. CDR3 length: 16 residues. V was pared by 0 bases and J by 2 bases, with 5 bases of the junction left unmatched. Written as DNA, the CDR3 is TGCGCCAGCAGCTTGGTAGTAGCGGGGGCGCAAGAGACCCAGTACTTC. Amino acid sequence: CASSLVVAGAQETQYF.

This clone occurred once. This chain links TRBV18 with TRBJ1-4, with TRBD1 matching over 9 bases. Germline V lookup: CDR1 KGHSH, CDR2 LQKENI. Trimming cost V 1 base and J 1 base; bases outside gene matches: 4. The CDR3 runs to 17 residues. For the CDR3, the DNA is TGTGCCAGCTCACCACTGGGACAGGGAGTAACTAATGAAAAACTGTTTTTT. Translated: CASSPLGQGVTNEKLFF.